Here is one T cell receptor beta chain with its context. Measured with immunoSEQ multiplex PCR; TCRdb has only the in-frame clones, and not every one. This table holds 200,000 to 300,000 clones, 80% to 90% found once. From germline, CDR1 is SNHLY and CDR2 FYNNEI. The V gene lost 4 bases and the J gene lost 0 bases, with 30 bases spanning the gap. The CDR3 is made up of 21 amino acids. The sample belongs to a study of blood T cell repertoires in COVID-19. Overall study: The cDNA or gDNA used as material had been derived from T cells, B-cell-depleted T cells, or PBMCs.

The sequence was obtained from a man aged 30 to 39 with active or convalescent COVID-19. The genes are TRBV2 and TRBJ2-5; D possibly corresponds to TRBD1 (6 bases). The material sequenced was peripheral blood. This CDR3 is CASSVPRYRKQEGGYQETQYF. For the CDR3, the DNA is TGTGCCAGCAGTGTTCCCCGATACCGAAAGCAGGAAGGGGGATACCAAGAGACCCAGTACTTC. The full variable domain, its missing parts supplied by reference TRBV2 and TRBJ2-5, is EPEVTQTPSHQVTQMGQEVILRCVPISNHLYFYWYRQILGQKVEFLVSFYNNEISEKSEIFDDQFSVERPDGSNFTLKIRSTKLEDSAMYFCASSVPRYRKQEGGYQETQYFGPGTRLLVL.